Listed here is a single TCR beta chain. The PCR was carried out with 60 Vbeta primers and 13 Jbeta primers. The repertoire was sequenced with immunoSEQ multiplex PCR; TCRdb's copy has only in-frame clones and lacks some. The repertoire holds more than 85,000 clones, less than 80% seen once, with 7.7% in the top ten. The data belong to a study of cytomegalovirus exposure and HLA in healthy donors. Germline V gene data show CDR1 as SGHNT and CDR2 as YYREEE (reference sequence). The CDR3 is 15 residues long. Trimming took 0 bases from V and 11 from J, leaving 18 bases between them. Sequences were obtained from PBMCs. The sequence was obtained from a woman between 50 and 59 years old in good health and CMV-seropositive. V usage is TRBV5-4 and J usage is TRBJ2-1, with D possibly TRBD1 on 6 matching bases. This CDR3 is CASSLALRGASQQFF. CDR3 nucleotide sequence: TGTGCCAGCAGCTTGGCTCTCAGGGGCGCTTCGCAGCAGTTCTTC.